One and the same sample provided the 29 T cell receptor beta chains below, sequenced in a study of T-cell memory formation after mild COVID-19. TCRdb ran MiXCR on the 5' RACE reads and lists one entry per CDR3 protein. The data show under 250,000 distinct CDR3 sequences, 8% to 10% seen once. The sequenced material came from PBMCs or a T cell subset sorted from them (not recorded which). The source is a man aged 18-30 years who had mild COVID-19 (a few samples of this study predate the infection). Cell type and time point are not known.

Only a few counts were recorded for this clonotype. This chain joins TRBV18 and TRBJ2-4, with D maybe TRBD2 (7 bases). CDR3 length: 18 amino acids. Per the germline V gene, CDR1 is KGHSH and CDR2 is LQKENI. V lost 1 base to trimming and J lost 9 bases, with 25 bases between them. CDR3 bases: TGTGCCAGCTCACCACGGGGACAAGAAAGATCGTGGGGGGGCATTCAGTACTTC. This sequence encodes CASSPRGQERSWGGIQYF.

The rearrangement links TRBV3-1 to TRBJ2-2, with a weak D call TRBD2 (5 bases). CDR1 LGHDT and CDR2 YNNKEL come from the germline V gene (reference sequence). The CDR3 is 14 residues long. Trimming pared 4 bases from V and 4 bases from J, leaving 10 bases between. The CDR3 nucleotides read TGTGCCAGCAGCCGAAGGGAGAGCACCGGGGAGCTGTTTTTT. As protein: CASSRRESTGELFF.

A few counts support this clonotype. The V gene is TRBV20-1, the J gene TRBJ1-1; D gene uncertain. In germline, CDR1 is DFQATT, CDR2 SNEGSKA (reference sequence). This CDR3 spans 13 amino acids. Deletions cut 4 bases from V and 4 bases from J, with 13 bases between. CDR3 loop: CSANSNSGTEAFF. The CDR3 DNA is TGCAGTGCTAACTCGAATAGTGGCACTGAAGCTTTCTTT.

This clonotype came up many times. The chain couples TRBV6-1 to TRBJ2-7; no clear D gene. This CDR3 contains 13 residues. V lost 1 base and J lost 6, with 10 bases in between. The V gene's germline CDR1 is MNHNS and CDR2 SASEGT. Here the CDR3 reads CASSEGAVLEQYV. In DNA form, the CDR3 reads TGTGCCAGCAGTGAAGGGGCAGTCCTCGAGCAGTACGTC.

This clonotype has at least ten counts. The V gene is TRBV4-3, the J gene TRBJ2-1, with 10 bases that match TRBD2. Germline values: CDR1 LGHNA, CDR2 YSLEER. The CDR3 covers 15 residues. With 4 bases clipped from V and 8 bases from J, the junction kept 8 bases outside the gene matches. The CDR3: CASSPAAGGLYEQFF. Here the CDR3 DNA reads TGCGCCAGCAGCCCGGCAGCGGGGGGGCTCTATGAGCAGTTCTTC.

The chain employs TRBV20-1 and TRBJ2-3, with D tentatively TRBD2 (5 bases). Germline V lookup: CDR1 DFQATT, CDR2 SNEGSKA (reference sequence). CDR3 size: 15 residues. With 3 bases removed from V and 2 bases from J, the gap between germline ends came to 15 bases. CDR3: CSARSGWKSTDTQYF. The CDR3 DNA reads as TGCAGTGCTAGGTCGGGATGGAAGTCCACAGATACGCAGTATTTT.

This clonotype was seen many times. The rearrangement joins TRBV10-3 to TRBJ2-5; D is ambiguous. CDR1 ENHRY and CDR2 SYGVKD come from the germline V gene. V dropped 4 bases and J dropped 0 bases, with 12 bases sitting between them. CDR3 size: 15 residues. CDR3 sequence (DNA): TGTGCCATCAGTGCGGAGATGCCGTACCAAGAGACCCAGTACTTC. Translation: CAISAEMPYQETQYF.

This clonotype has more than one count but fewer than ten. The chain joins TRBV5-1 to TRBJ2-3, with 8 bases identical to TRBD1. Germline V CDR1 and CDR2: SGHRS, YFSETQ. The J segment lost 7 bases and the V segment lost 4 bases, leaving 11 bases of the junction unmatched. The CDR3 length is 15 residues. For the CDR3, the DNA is TGCGCCAGCAGCGTCGGGACAGGAGGACCCAATACGCAGTATTTT. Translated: CASSVGTGGPNTQYF.

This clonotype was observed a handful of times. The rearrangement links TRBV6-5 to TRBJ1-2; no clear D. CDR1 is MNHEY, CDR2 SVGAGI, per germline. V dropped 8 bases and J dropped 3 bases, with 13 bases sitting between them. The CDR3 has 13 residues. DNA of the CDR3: TGTGCCAGCGGGAAGGCACCTCACTATGGCTACACCTTC. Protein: CASGKAPHYGYTF.

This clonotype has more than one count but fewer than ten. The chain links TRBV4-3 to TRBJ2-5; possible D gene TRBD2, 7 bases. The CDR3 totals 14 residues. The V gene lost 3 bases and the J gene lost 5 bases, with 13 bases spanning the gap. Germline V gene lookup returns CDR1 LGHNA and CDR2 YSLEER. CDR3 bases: TGCGCCAGCAGCCAGGGGGGGCGTTGGGAGACCCAGTACTTC. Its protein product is CASSQGGRWETQYF.

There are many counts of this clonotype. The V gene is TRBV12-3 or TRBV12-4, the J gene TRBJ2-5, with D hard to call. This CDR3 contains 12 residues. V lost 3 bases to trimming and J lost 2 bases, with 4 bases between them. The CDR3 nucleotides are TGTGCCAGCAGTTTGTTGCAAGAGACCCAGTACTTC. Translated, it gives CASSLLQETQYF.

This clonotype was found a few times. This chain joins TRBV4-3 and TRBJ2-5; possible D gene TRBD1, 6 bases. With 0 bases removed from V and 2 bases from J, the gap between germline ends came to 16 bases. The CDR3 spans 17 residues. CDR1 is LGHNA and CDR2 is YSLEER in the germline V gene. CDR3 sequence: CASSQETGQSQQETQYF. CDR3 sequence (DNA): TGCGCCAGCAGCCAAGAAACCGGACAGAGCCAACAAGAGACCCAGTACTTC.

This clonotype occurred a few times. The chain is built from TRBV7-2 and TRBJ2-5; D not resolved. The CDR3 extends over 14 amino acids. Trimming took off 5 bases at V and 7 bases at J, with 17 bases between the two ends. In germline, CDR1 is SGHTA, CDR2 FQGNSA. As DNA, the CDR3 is TGTGCCAGCAGCCCACAGACCGGGCTCGGGACCCAGTACTTC. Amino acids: CASSPQTGLGTQYF.

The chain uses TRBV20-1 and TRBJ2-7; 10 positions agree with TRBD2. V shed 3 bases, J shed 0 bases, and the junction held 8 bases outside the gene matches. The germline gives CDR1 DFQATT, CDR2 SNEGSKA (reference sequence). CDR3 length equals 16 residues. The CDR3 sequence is CSASRIAGGLSYEQYF. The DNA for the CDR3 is TGCAGTGCTAGTCGAATAGCGGGGGGCCTCTCCTACGAGCAGTACTTC.

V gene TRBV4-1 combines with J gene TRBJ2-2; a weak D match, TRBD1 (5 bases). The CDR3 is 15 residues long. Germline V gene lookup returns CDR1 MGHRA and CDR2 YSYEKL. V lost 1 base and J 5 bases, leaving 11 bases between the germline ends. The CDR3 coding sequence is TGCGCCAGCAGCCAAGCCAGGGTAGAGACCGGGGAGCTGTTTTTT. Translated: CASSQARVETGELFF.

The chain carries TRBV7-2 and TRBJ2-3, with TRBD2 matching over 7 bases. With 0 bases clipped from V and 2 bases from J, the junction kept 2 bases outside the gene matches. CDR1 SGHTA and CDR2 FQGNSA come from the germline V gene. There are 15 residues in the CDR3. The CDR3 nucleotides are TGTGCCAGCAGCTTAGCGCGGGGGACCACAGATACGCAGTATTTT. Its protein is CASSLARGTTDTQYF.

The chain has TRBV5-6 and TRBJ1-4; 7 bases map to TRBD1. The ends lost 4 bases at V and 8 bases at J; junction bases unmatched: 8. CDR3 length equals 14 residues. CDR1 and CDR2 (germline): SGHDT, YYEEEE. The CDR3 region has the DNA TGTGCCAGCAGCCCGACAGGGTTTGCAGAAAAACTGTTTTTT. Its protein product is CASSPTGFAEKLFF.

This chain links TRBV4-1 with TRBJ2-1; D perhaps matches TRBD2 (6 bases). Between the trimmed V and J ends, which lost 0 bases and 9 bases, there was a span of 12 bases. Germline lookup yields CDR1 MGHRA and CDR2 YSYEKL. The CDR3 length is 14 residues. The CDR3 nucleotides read TGCGCCAGCAGCCAAGATGGGGAGGAAAGTGAGCAGTTCTTC. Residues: CASSQDGEESEQFF.

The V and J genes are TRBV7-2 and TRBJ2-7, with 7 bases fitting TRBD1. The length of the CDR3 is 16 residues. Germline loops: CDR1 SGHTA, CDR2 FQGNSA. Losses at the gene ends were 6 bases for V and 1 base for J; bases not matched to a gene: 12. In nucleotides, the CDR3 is TGTGCCAGCAGGGTCCCCGGGACAGCTAGTTCCTACGAGCAGTACGTC. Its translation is CASRVPGTASSYEQYV.

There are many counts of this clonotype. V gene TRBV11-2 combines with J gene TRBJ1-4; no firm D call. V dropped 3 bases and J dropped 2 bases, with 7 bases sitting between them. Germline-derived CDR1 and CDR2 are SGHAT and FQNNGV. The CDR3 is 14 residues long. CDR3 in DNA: TGTGCCAGCAGCTTCGTGGGGACTAATGAAAAACTGTTTTTT. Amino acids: CASSFVGTNEKLFF.

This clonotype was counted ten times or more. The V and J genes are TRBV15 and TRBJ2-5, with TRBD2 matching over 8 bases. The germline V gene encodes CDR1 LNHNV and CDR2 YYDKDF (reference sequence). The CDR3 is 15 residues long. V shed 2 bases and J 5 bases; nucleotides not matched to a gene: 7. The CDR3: CATSRREGGAETQYF. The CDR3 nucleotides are TGTGCCACCAGCAGACGGGAGGGGGGTGCGGAGACCCAGTACTTC.

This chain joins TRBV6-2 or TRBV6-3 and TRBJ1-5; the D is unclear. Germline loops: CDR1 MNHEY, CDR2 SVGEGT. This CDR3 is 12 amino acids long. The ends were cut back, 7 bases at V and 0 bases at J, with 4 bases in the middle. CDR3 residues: CASTDSNQPQHF. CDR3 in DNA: TGTGCCAGCACGGATAGCAATCAGCCCCAGCATTTT.

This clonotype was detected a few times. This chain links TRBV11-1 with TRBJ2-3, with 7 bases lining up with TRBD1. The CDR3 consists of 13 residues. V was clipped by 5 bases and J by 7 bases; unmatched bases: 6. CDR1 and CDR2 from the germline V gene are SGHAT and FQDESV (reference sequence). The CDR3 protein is CASSPDRENTQYF. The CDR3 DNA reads TGTGCCAGCAGCCCAGACAGGGAAAATACGCAGTATTTT.

The CDR3 protein is CSARGGSWQTQYF. CDR3 DNA: TGCAGTGCTAGAGGGGGTAGCTGGCAGACCCAGTACTTC. The chain uses TRBV20-1 and TRBJ2-5, with no clear D. V shed 1 base and J shed 6 bases, with 12 bases lying between them. Germline assignment: CDR1 DFQATT and CDR2 SNEGSKA (reference sequence). The CDR3 runs to 13 residues.

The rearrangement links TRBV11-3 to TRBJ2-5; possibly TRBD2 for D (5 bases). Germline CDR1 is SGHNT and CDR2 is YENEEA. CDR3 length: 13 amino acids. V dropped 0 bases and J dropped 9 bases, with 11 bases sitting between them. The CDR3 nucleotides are TGTGCCAGCAGCTTAGATTCGGTCGGGGCCCAGTACTTC. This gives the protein CASSLDSVGAQYF.

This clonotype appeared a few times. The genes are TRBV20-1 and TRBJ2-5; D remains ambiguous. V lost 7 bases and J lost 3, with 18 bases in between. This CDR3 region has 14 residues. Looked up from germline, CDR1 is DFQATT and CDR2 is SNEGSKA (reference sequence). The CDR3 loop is CSVRARTAEETQYF. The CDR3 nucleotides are TGCAGTGTCAGAGCTAGAACCGCTGAAGAGACCCAGTACTTC.

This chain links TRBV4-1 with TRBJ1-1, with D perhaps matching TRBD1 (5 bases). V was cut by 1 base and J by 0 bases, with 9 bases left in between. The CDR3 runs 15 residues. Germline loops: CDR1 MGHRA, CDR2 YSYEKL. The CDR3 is CASSQGGGLNTEAFF. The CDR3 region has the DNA TGCGCCAGCAGCCAAGGCGGGGGGTTGAACACTGAAGCTTTCTTT.

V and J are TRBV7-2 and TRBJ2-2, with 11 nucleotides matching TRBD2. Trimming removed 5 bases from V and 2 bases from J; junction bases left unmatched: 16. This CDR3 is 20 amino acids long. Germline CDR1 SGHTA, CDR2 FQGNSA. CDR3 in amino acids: CASSPYPRLAGLANTGELFF. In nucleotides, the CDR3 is TGTGCCAGCAGCCCCTACCCAAGACTAGCGGGGTTGGCAAACACCGGGGAGCTGTTTTTT.

The CDR3 nucleotides read TGTGCCAGCAGCCAATCCGGACAGGGGACGTACGAGCAGTACTTC. It codes for CASSQSGQGTYEQYF. The J gene is TRBJ2-7, the V gene TRBV3-1; 9 bases map to TRBD1. From germline, CDR1 is LGHDT and CDR2 YNNKEL (reference sequence). The CDR3 sequence is 15 residues long. V gave up 2 bases and J gave up 4 bases; unmatched junction bases: 6.